The 21 T cell receptor beta chains given below trace back to one sample, sequenced in a study of blood T cell repertoires in COVID-19. The data were produced by immunoSEQ multiplex PCR, yet TCRdb's version contains in-frame clones alone and is incomplete. The sample holds under 50,000 clones, 89% seen once. The sample comprised peripheral blood. These TCRs come from a man in his 70s with active COVID-19.

This clone came up a few times. The chain carries TRBV2 and TRBJ1-5, with D maybe TRBD1 (6 bases). This CDR3 comprises 13 residues. Trimming took 6 bases from V and 2 from J, leaving 8 bases between them. CDR1 and CDR2 from the germline V gene are SNHLY and FYNNEI. CDR3 DNA sequence: TGTGCCAGCAGGTCAGGGGGCAATCAGCCCCAGCATTTT. Amino acids: CASRSGGNQPQHF.

The chain links TRBV9 to TRBJ2-1, with D uncertain. Germline CDR1 SGDLS, CDR2 YYNGEE. Trimming cost V 0 bases and J 2 bases, with 6 bases left between them. The CDR3 has 14 residues. DNA of the CDR3: TGTGCCAGCAGCGTAGGAACAGCCTACAATGAGCAGTTCTTC. Residues: CASSVGTAYNEQFF.

The gene calls are TRBV2 and TRBJ2-2, with 9 bases lining up with TRBD1. V dropped 4 bases and J dropped 4; count of bases not matched to a gene: 7. This CDR3 comprises 16 residues. Germline lookup yields CDR1 SNHLY and CDR2 FYNNEI. CDR3 DNA: TGTGCCAGCAGTGCAAACAGGGGGCAGGTCACCGGGGAGCTGTTTTTT. This gives the protein CASSANRGQVTGELFF.

V usage is TRBV4-1 and J usage is TRBJ1-1, with D perhaps TRBD1 (5 bases). CDR1 and CDR2 from the germline V gene are MGHRA and YSYEKL. V was trimmed by 1 base and J by 6 bases, leaving 15 bases between them. The CDR3 covers 15 residues. The CDR3 DNA reads TGCGCCAGCAGCCAAGCCGGGGCCCGGAGGGCTGAAGCTTTCTTT. Translated: CASSQAGARRAEAFF.

The CDR3 nucleotides are TGTGCCAGTAGTATAGATCTAGCTCGGACAGGGGTGGGATACGAGCAGTACTTC. Its translation is CASSIDLARTGVGYEQYF. This rearrangement joins TRBV19 to TRBJ2-7, with 9 nucleotides matching TRBD1. J was trimmed by 4 bases and V by 0 bases; bases with no gene match: 13. Germline CDR1 reads LNHDA; CDR2 reads SQIVND (reference sequence). CDR3 length equals 18 residues. Supplemented by reference TRBV19 and TRBJ2-7, the full variable domain reads DGGITQSPKYLFRKEGQNVTLSCEQNLNHDAMYWYRQDPGQGLRLIYYSQIVNDFQKGDIAEGYSVSREKKESFPLTVTSAQKNPTAFYLCASSIDLARTGVGYEQYFGPGTRLTVT.

This clone was seen a single time. This chain joins TRBV11-2 and TRBJ1-6, with TRBD1 identical over 8 bases. The CDR3 runs 14 residues. Losses at the gene ends were 4 bases for V and 8 bases for J; bases not matched to a gene: 4. CDR1 and CDR2 (germline): SGHAT, FQNNGV. CDR3: CASSWTGRDSPLHF. Here the CDR3 DNA reads TGTGCCAGCAGCTGGACAGGGAGGGATTCACCCCTCCACTTT. Variable domain in full (rest from reference TRBV11-2 and TRBJ1-6): EAGVAQSPRYKIIEKRQSVAFWCNPISGHATLYWYQQILGQGPKLLIQFQNNGVVDDSQLPKDRFSAERLKGVDSTLKIQPAKLEDSAVYLCASSWTGRDSPLHFGNGTRLTVT.

The chain recombines TRBV6-2 or TRBV6-3 with TRBJ2-7, with a possible D match to TRBD1 (5 bases). The CDR3 has 16 residues. V lost 5 bases and J 2 bases, leaving 19 bases between the germline ends. Per the germline V gene, CDR1 is MNHEY and CDR2 is SVGEGT. This CDR3 is CASSPHQTVSPYEQYF. The DNA of the CDR3 is TGTGCCAGCAGTCCCCATCAGACAGTATCCCCCTACGAGCAGTACTTC.

For this clone: The germline gene is not matched at one end of the junction; a read error may be the cause. The chain employs TRBV6-1 and TRBJ2-1; 8 bases fit TRBD2. The CDR3 extends over 17 amino acids. The germline V gene encodes CDR1 MNHNS and CDR2 SASEGT. DNA of the CDR3: TGTGCCAGCAGCGAAGGCAAGGGCGGGGGGCTCTACAATGAGCAGTTCTTC. This gives the protein CASSEGKGGGLYNEQFF.

The chain employs TRBV7-2 and TRBJ2-1; 8 bases align to TRBD2. The germline CDR1 and CDR2 sequences are SGHTA and FQGNSA. The CDR3 contains 15 residues. The V gene end was trimmed by 5 bases and the J gene end by 4 bases; junction bases not matched to a gene: 7. The CDR3 loop reads CASSPRGGRYNEQFF. In nucleotides, the CDR3 is TGTGCCAGCAGCCCCCGGGGGGGGAGGTACAATGAGCAGTTCTTC. Complete variable domain (other parts from reference TRBV7-2 and TRBJ2-1): GAGVSQSPSNKVTEKGKDVELRCDPISGHTALYWYRQSLGQGLEFLIYFQGNSAPDKSGLPSDRFSAERTGGSVSTLTIQRTQQEDSAVYLCASSPRGGRYNEQFFGPGTRLTVL.

The genes are TRBV11-2 and TRBJ2-7; 9 bases are shared with TRBD1. Germline loops: CDR1 SGHAT, CDR2 FQNNGV. This CDR3 is 16 amino acids long. V gave up 2 bases and J gave up 1 base; unmatched junction bases: 6. CDR3 in amino acids: CASSLISTGGSYEQYF. CDR3 in DNA: TGTGCCAGCAGCTTAATTTCGACAGGGGGTTCCTACGAGCAGTACTTC.

The V gene is TRBV5-1, the J gene TRBJ2-3, with TRBD2 matching 7 bases. The CDR3 length is 15 residues. The J segment lost 0 bases and the V segment lost 4 bases, leaving 5 bases of the junction unmatched. CDR1 is SGHRS and CDR2 is YFSETQ in the germline V gene. In DNA form, the CDR3 reads TGCGCCAGCAGCATAAGCGGGATTAGCACAGATACGCAGTATTTT. Residues: CASSISGISTDTQYF. The full variable domain, in which reference TRBV5-1 and TRBJ2-3 provide the parts outside the CDR3, is KAGVTQTPRYLIKTRGQQVTLSCSPISGHRSVSWYQQTPGQGLQFLFEYFSETQRNKGNFPGRFSGRQFSNSRSEMNVSTLELGDSALYLCASSISGISTDTQYFGPGTRLTVL.

J is TRBJ2-2 and V is TRBV11-2; 10 bases align to TRBD1. After removal of 4 bases from V and 8 bases from J, the junction contained 10 bases not matched to a gene. The CDR3 sequence is 16 residues long. In germline, CDR1 is SGHAT, CDR2 FQNNGV. The CDR3 coding sequence is TGTGCCAGCAGCTACCGGGACAGGGGTGCCGGTGGGGAGCTGTTTTTT. Amino acids: CASSYRDRGAGGELFF.

This chain links TRBV2 with TRBJ1-5; 10 bases agree with TRBD1. The junction had 3 bases not matched to a gene; V was cut back by 6 bases and J by 4 bases. The V gene's germline CDR1 is SNHLY and CDR2 FYNNEI. The CDR3 is 14 amino acids. CDR3 sequence (DNA): TGTGCCAGCAGCCGGGACAGGGGAAATCAGCCCCAGCATTTT. Translated, it gives CASSRDRGNQPQHF.

The chain links TRBV7-9 to TRBJ2-1; 7 nucleotides match TRBD2. The CDR3 covers 13 residues. V gave up 3 bases and J gave up 6 bases; unmatched junction bases: 2. Per germline, CDR1 SEHNR and CDR2 FQNEAQ (reference sequence). The CDR3 nucleotides are TGTGCCAGCAGCTTTGGGGGGGTCAATGAGCAGTTCTTC. As protein: CASSFGGVNEQFF.

V usage is TRBV28 and J usage is TRBJ2-6; D gene ambiguous. The CDR3 contains 15 residues. In germline, CDR1 is MDHEN, CDR2 SYDVKM. Trimming stripped 2 bases from V and 2 bases from J, with 7 bases between. The CDR3 spells CASSLPETGANVLTF. The CDR3 bases are TGTGCCAGCAGTTTACCGGAGACTGGGGCCAACGTCCTGACTTTC.

The chain uses TRBV11-3 and TRBJ2-2, with D perhaps TRBD1 (6 bases). The CDR3 loop spans 14 amino acids. Germline loops: CDR1 SGHNT, CDR2 YENEEA. The ends were cut back, 6 bases at V and 7 bases at J, with 15 bases in the middle. The CDR3 DNA follows: TGTGCCAGCAGTTACACAGGGCTCGGCGGGGAGCTGTTTTTT. The encoded protein is CASSYTGLGGELFF.

The chain is built from TRBV4-1 and TRBJ1-1; D unclear. CDR3 length equals 13 residues. V was shortened by 3 bases and J by 0 bases, with 5 bases between the two germline ends. Per the germline V gene, CDR1 is MGHRA and CDR2 is YSYEKL. The CDR3 here is CASSQAVNTEAFF. The DNA of the CDR3 is TGCGCCAGCAGCCAGGCTGTGAACACTGAAGCTTTCTTT.

The DNA of the CDR3 is TGTGCCAGCAGTCCCCAAACTAGCGGGGGCCCGTCCTACAATGAGCAGTTCTTC. Amino acids: CASSPQTSGGPSYNEQFF. V usage is TRBV28 and J usage is TRBJ2-1, with 11 bases that match TRBD2. From germline, CDR1 is MDHEN and CDR2 SYDVKM. The V gene end was trimmed by 5 bases and the J gene end by 1 base; junction bases not matched to a gene: 10. CDR3 length: 18 residues.

This clone has just one count. The rearrangement uses TRBV18 and TRBJ2-7; possible D gene TRBD2, 6 bases. Germline V gene data show CDR1 as KGHSH and CDR2 as LQKENI. The CDR3 contains 11 residues. DNA of the CDR3: TGTGCCAGCTCACCGGCCGGGACTCCTTGTGTC. Translated: CASSPAGTPCV.

V and J are TRBV11-2 and TRBJ1-2; possible D gene TRBD1, 6 bases. This CDR3 has 14 amino acids. Germline V gives CDR1 SGHAT, CDR2 FQNNGV. Trimming cost V 0 bases and J 2 bases, with 7 bases left between them. This CDR3 is CASSLDGQNYGYTF. The CDR3 DNA is TGTGCCAGCAGCTTAGATGGACAGAACTATGGCTACACCTTC.

This clone came up once. The chain recombines TRBV9 with TRBJ1-4; no firm D call. The CDR3 consists of 13 residues. Per germline, CDR1 SGDLS and CDR2 YYNGEE. Trimming removed 0 bases at V and 8 bases at J, with 8 bases between. CDR3 residues: CASSVGLEEKLFF. The CDR3 DNA follows: TGTGCCAGCAGCGTAGGGCTGGAGGAAAAACTGTTTTTT.